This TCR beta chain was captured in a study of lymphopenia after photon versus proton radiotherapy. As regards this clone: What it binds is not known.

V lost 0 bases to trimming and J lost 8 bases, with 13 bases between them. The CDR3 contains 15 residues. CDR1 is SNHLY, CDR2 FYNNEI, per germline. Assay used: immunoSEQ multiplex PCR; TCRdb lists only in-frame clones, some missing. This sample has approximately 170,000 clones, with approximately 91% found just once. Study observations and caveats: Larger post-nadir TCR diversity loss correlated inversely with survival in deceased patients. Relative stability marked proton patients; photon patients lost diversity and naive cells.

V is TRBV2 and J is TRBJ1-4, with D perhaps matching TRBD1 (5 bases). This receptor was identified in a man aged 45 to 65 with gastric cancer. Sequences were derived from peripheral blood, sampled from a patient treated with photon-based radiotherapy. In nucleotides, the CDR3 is TGTGCCAGCAGTGAAGCTCGGCAGGGAGGAGAAAAACTGTTTTTT. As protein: CASSEARQGGEKLFF.